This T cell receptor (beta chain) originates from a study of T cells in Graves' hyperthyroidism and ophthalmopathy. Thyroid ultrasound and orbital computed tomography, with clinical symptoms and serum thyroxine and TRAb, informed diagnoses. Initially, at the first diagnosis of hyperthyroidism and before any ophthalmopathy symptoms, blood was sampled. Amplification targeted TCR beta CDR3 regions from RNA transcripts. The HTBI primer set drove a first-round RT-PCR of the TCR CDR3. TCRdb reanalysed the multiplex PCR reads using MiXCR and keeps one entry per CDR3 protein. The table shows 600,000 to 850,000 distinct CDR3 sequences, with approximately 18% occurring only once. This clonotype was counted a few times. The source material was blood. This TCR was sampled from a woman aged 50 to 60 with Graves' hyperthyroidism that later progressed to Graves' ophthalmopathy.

Here the CDR3 reads CASSWWQGDQPQHF. The CDR3 coding sequence is TGTGCCAGCAGTTGGTGGCAGGGCGATCAGCCCCAGCATTTT. The chain recombines TRBV6-2 or TRBV6-3 with TRBJ1-5; D is perhaps TRBD1 (5 bases). Germline V CDR1 and CDR2: MNHEY, SVGEGT. V shed 4 bases and J shed 5 bases, with 12 bases lying between them. This CDR3 spans 14 amino acids.